Following are 6 T cell receptor beta chains from one sample sequenced in a study of blood T cell repertoires in COVID-19. Sequenced by immunoSEQ multiplex PCR; TCRdb stores in-frame clones only, minus some. The table has about 160,000 clones, 82% seen once. Sequenced: peripheral blood. Source of these receptors: a human donor with acute or convalescent COVID-19. The donor label of this sample is uncertain.

This clone came up once. The chain links TRBV30 to TRBJ1-1; 7 nucleotides align to TRBD1. The CDR3 is 14 residues long. V was pared by 4 bases and J by 4 bases, with 9 bases of the junction left unmatched. The germline CDR1 and CDR2 sequences are GTSNPN and SVGIG (reference sequence). The CDR3 DNA reads TGTGCCTGGACGACGGACAGGACGGCCACTGAAGCTTTCTTT. Translation: CAWTTDRTATEAFF.

In DNA form, the CDR3 reads TGTGCCAGTTCGACAGGGGGGCGTAAAAAACTGTTTTTT. Protein sequence: CASSTGGRKKLFF. This rearrangement joins TRBV19 to TRBJ1-4, with TRBD1 matching over 9 bases. The CDR3 extends over 13 amino acids. The V gene's germline CDR1 is LNHDA and CDR2 SQIVND (reference sequence). Unmatched junction bases numbered 7, after V lost 8 bases and J lost 9 bases.

The chain uses TRBV5-6 and TRBJ2-5, with D possibly TRBD1 on 5 matching bases. Germline CDR1 and CDR2: SGHDT and YYEEEE. V gave up 3 bases and J gave up 7 bases, with 16 bases separating them. The CDR3 consists of 14 residues. The CDR3 DNA sequence: TGTGCCAGCAGCTCTCTAAGGGGCACGGGGACCCAGTACTTC. Its protein product is CASSSLRGTGTQYF.

The chain couples TRBV5-1 to TRBJ1-2; 8 bases agree with TRBD1. J lost 8 bases, V lost 1 base, and 7 bases had no gene match. From germline, CDR1 is SGHRS and CDR2 YFSETQ. This CDR3 region has 14 residues. CDR3 loop: CASSLQSTGDGYTF. DNA for the CDR3: TGCGCCAGCAGCTTGCAGTCGACAGGGGACGGCTACACCTTC.

The chain joins TRBV18 to TRBJ2-3; 10 bases line up with TRBD2. CDR1 and CDR2 from the germline V gene are KGHSH and LQKENI. The CDR3 contains 16 residues. The J segment lost 8 bases and the V segment lost 3 bases, leaving 11 bases of the junction unmatched. The CDR3 bases are TGTGCCAGCTCACCCCCTAGCGGGGGCCCCCGGGGTACGCAGTATTTT. Residues: CASSPPSGGPRGTQYF.

The table lists this clone with a few counts. The chain joins TRBV25-1 to TRBJ2-3; D is ambiguous. Germline values: CDR1 MGHDK, CDR2 SYGVNS. V was clipped by 3 bases and J by 4 bases, with 8 bases between them. This CDR3 region has 13 residues. The CDR3 region is CASSDPGPDTQYF. Here the CDR3 DNA reads TGTGCCAGCAGTGACCCAGGTCCAGATACGCAGTATTTT.